A selection of T cell receptor beta chains follows, all from one sample in a study of sequential checkpoint blockade in melanoma. Produced via immunoSEQ multiplex PCR; TCRdb's table is partial and in-frame only. The table has tens of thousands of clones, around 85% seen once. The sample consisted of CD8+ T cells sorted from blood (inferred from file names), taken from a patient given nivolumab and ipilimumab in sequence. Receptor source: a human donor with melanoma. Both conserved end residues are part of each CDR3. Fields, in order: J gene, clone size, V gene, D gene, CDR3 length, CDR3 protein, CDR3 DNA. The D gene is left open where the match is weak. Clone size is given for some rows only: seen once, a few or many times, or a class if the clone is expanded.

TRBJ2-1 | - | TRBV27 | TRBD2 | 17 | CASSFLSAGGPDNEQFF | TGTGCCAGCAGTTTTCTCTCGGCGGGAGGGCCCGACAATGAGCAGTTCTTC
TRBJ2-5 | once | TRBV27 | TRBD2 | 13 | CASSLLTSEEQYF | TGTGCCAGCAGTTTGCTGACTAGCGAAGAGCAGTACTTC
TRBJ2-2 | - | TRBV5-5 | - | 14 | CASSLDRPTGELFF | TGTGCCAGCAGCTTGGACAGACCCACCGGGGAGCTGTTTTTT
TRBJ2-7 | - | TRBV6-1 | TRBD2 | 15 | CASSEEGGGAYEQYF | TGTGCCAGCAGTGAAGAGGGCGGGGGGGCCTACGAGCAGTACTTC
TRBJ1-6 | - | TRBV19 | - | 13 | CASSEGFNSPLHF | TGTGCCAGTAGTGAGGGTTTTAATTCACCCCTCCACTTT
TRBJ2-7 | medium-sized | TRBV19 | TRBD1 | 14 | CASSIGGTAYEQYF | TGTGCCAGTAGTATAGGGGGGACAGCCTACGAGCAGTACTTC
TRBJ2-3 | - | TRBV5-6 | - | 14 | CASSLGTRTDTQYF | TGTGCCAGCAGCTTGGGGACACGCACAGATACGCAGTATTTT
TRBJ2-1 | - | TRBV4-1 | - | 16 | CASSQDAGSSYNEQFF | TGCGCCAGCAGCCAAGACGCGGGGAGCTCCTACAATGAGCAGTTCTTC
TRBJ2-2 | - | TRBV7-9 | TRBD2 | 17 | CASSPPGAGVNTGELFF | TGTGCCAGCAGCCCCCCAGGTGCGGGGGTGAACACCGGGGAGCTGTTTTTT
TRBJ1-1 | - | TRBV27 | TRBD1 | 15 | CASSFIGQGNTEAFF | TGTGCCAGCAGTTTTATAGGACAGGGGAACACTGAAGCTTTCTTT
TRBJ1-1 | - | TRBV7-9 | TRBD1 | 13 | CASSSDRDTEAFF | TGTGCCAGCAGCTCAGACAGGGACACTGAAGCTTTCTTT
TRBJ2-2 | - | TRBV11-2 | TRBD2 | 15 | CASSYGRAFNGELFF | TGTGCCAGCAGCTACGGGAGGGCCTTTAACGGGGAGCTGTTTTTT